This T cell receptor (beta chain) was sequenced in a study of TIL therapy for anti-PD-1-resistant metastatic lung cancer (dated by TCRdb to about 2021). About the full investigation: Tumors were harvested before any PD-1/PD-L1 blockade; patients then received nivolumab, and those progressing received lymphodepletion, expanded TIL infusion and IL-2. Enrolled patients had a median age of around 50 years (range about 38-85) and a median tumor PD-L1 proportion score of approximately 6%. The cohort was predominantly lung adenocarcinoma, with a few EGFR-mutant and two ALK-rearranged tumors, and half of patients were current or former smokers. A median non-synonymous tumor mutation burden of around 1.5 mutations per megabase was determined across the cohort by whole-exome sequencing. Clonotypes were tracked across tumor, expanded TIL product and serial blood samples by T cell receptor beta sequencing of tumor and peripheral blood. General conclusions and limits of the study: The baseline peripheral repertoire was partially replaced by infused TIL clonotypes, which then decayed over months, and persistence showed no apparent association with response. Generalizability was limited because the cohort was highly selected, with more treatment-naive, never-smoker and oncogene-addicted patients included than is typical. The study protocol defined all tumor marker inferences as exploratory.

Only one count was recorded for this clone. This clone's antigen is unknown. No base quality information exists; no much larger clone differs at one position. Via the germline V gene, CDR1 is MDHEN and CDR2 SYDVKM. The germline V end is reduced by 6 bases and the J end by 3 bases; junction bases left unmatched: 18. The CDR3 contains 18 residues, cysteine and phenylalanine counted. Only the CDR3 DNA stays, 54 bases, in frame from base 1. In light of the paper, this sample's time point label describes: pre-treatment sample, taken before nivolumab and TIL therapy. A phase I trial run at two centers enrolled adults with stage 4 NSCLC between 2017 and January 2020. Samples came from a single-arm, open-label phase I trial of tumor-infiltrating lymphocyte therapy with nivolumab in advanced non-small cell lung cancer. Blood mononuclear cells from EDTA tubes were separated on a Ficoll gradient and snap-frozen as pellets, and DNA was extracted from the cells using a Qiagen mini-prep kit.

TCR beta CDR3 regions were amplified from genomic DNA by bias-controlled multiplex PCR with the immunoSEQ v3 hsTCRB kit. TCR libraries were sequenced on an Illumina NextSeq 500 to 1.5 million to 2 million read pairs for survey level or roughly 4.5-6.5 million for deep level. Under the source paper's analysis protocol: V, D and J genes were assigned, non-productive sequences were removed, and clonality was reported by immunoSEQ Analyzer software. Repertoires were compared by productive Simpson clonality and by the Morisita overlap index of productive TRB rearrangements between infused TIL and blood. Absolute clonotype counts in blood were estimated as lymphocyte count times CD3+ fraction times the clone's productive frequency. TCRdb holds this immuneACCESS table with in-frame rearrangements only. Some clones are missing; in checked studies, unresolved V genes explain under half, and the rest has no known cause. Clone size and V and J calls were adopted from that table, with D and trimming inferred from the DNA. For this sample there are 36,000 or so clones; around 70% appear just once. Under 7.5% of the sample rests with the top ten.

The clonotype comes from a person aged 25 to 85 with non-small cell lung cancer. Sample: blood, taken at baseline. The chain is made from TRBV28 and TRBJ2-7; 9 junctional bases match TRBD2. The CDR3 region reads CASSPTSWGRGGLYEQYF. The nucleotides read TGTGCCAGCAGCCCAACCTCGTGGGGGCGGGGGGGGCTCTACGAGCAGTACTTC.